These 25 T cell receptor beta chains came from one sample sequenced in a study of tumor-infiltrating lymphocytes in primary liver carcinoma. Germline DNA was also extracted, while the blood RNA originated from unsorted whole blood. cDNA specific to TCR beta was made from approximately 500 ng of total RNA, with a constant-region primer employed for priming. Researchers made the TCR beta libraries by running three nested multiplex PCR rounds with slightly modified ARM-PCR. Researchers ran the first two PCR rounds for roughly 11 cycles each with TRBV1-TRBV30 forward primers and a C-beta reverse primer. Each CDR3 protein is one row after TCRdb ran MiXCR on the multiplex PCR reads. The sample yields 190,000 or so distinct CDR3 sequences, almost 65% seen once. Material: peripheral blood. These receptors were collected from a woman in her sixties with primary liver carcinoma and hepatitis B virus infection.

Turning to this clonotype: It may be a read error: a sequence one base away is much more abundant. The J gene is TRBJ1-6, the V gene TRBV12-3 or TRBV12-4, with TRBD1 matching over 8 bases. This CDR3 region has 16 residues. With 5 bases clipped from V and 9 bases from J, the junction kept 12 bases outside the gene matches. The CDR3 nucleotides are TGTGCCAGCAGTCCCGGAGTGACAGGGGCTAGTTCACCCCTCCACTTT. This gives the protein CASSPGVTGASSPLHF.

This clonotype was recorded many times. Written as DNA, the CDR3 is TGTGCCAGCAGCTTCCGGACAGGGGGAGAAACTTTCTTT. It codes for CASSFRTGGETFF. The rearrangement uses TRBV4-2 and TRBJ1-1, with 10 bases lining up with TRBD1. This CDR3 has 13 amino acids. Germline CDR1 is LGHNA and CDR2 is YNFKEQ. V lost 5 bases to trimming and J lost 12 bases; unmatched junction nucleotides: 9.

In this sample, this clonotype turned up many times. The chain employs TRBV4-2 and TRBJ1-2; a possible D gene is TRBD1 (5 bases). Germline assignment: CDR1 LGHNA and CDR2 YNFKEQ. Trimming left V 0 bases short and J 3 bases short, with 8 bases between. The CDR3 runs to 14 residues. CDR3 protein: CASSQETDHYGYTF. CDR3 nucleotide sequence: TGTGCCAGCAGCCAAGAGACAGATCACTATGGCTACACCTTC.

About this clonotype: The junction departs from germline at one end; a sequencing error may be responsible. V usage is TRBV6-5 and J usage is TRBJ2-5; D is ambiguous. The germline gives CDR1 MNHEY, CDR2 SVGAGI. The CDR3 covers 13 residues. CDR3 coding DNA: TGTACCAGCAAACCCTCGGTTAAGGAGACCCAGTACTTC. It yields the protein CTSKPSVKETQYF.

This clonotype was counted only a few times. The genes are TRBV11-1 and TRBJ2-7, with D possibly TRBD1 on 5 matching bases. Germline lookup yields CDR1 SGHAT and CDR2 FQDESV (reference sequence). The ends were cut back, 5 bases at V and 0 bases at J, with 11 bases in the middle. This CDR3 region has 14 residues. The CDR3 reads CASSTRASSYEQYF. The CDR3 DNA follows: TGTGCCAGCAGCACCAGGGCCTCCTCCTACGAGCAGTACTTC.

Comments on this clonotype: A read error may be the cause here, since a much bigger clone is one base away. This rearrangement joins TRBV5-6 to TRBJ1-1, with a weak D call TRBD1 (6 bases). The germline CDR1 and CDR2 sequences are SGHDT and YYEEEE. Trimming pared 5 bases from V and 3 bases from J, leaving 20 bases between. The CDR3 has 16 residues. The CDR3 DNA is TGTGCCAGCAGATTGTGGCCAGGGAGACAGGACACTGAAGCTTTCTTT. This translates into CASRLWPGRQDTEAFF. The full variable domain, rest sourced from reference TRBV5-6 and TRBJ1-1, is DAGVTQSPTHLIKTRGQQVTLRCSPKSGHDTVSWYQQALGQGPQFIFQYYEEEERQRGNFPDRFSGHQFPNYSSELNVNALLLGDSALYLCASRLWPGRQDTEAFFGQGTRLTVV.

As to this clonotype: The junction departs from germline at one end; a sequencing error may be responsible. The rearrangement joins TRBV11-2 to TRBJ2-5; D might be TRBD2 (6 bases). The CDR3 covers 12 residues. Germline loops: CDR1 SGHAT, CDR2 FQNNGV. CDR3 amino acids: CASGLGREIQYF. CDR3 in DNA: TGTGCCAGCGGCTTAGGACGGGAGATCCAGTACTTC.

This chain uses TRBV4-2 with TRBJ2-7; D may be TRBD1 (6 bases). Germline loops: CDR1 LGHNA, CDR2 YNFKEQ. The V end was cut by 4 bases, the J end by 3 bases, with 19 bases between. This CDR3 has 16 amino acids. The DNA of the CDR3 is TGTGCCAGCAGCCCAGGGGCCGGGAATAGCAGCTACGAGCAGTACTTC. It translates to CASSPGAGNSSYEQYF.

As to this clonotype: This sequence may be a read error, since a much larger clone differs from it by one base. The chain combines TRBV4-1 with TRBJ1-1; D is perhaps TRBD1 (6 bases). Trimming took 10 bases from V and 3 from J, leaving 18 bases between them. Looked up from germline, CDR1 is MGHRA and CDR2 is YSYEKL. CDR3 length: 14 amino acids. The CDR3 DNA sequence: TGCGCCACCTCCCTAGGGCGGGGGCACACTGAAGCTTTCTTT. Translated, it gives CATSLGRGHTEAFF.

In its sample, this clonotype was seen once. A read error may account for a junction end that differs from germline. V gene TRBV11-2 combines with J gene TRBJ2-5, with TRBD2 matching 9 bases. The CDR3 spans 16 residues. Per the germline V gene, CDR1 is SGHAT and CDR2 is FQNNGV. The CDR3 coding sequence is TGTGGCAGCAGCTACTCCCGTGATAGCGGGAGAGAGACCCTGTACTTC. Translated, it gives CGSSYSRDSGRETLYF.

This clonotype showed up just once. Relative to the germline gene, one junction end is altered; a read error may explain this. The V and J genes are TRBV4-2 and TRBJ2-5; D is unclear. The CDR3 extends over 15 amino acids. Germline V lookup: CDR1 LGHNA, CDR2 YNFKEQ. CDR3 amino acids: CASSQDGTEVESQYF. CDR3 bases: TGTGCCAGCAGCCAAGATGGAACAGAGGTAGAGTCCCAGTACTTC.

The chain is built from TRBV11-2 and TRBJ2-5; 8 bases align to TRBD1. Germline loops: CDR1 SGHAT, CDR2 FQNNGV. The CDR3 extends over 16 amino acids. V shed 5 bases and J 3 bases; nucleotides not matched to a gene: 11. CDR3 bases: TGTGCCAGCAGCCCCGACCTCGGGACAGGAGAAGAGACCCAGTACTTC. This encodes CASSPDLGTGEETQYF.

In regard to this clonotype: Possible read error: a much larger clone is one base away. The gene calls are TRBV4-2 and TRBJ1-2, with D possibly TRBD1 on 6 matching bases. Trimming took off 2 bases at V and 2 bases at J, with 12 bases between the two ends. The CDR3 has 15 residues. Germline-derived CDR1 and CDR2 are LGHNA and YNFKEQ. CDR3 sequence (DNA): TGTGCCAGCAGCCAACCTGGGGACATCAACTATGGCTACACCTTC. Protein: CASSQPGDINYGYTF.

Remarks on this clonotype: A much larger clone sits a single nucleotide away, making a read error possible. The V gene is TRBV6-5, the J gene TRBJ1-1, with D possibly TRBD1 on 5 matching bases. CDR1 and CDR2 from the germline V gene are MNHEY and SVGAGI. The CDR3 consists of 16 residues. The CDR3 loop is CASSFSSGGLNTEASF. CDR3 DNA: TGTGCCAGCAGTTTTTCCTCGGGGGGACTGAACACTGAAGCTTCCTTT.

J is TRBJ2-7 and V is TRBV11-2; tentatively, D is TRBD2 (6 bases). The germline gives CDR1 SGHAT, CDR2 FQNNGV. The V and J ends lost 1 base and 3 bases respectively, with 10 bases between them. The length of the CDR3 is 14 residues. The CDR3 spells CASSLGEGLYEQYF. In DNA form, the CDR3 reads TGTGCCAGCAGCTTAGGAGAGGGACTCTACGAGCAGTACTTC.

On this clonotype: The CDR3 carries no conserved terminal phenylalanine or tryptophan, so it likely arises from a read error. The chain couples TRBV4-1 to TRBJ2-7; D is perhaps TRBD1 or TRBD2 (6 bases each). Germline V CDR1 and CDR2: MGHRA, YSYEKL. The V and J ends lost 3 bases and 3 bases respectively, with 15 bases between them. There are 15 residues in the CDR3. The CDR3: CASSQDQGTGYEQYI. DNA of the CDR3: TGCGCCAGCAGCCAGGACCAGGGGACTGGCTACGAGCAGTACATC.

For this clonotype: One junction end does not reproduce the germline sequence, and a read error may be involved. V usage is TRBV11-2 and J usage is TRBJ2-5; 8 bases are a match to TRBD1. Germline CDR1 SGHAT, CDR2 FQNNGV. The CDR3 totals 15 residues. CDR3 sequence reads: CANSAGTGPQETQHF. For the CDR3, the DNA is TGTGCCAACAGCGCCGGGACAGGCCCACAAGAGACCCAGCACTTC.

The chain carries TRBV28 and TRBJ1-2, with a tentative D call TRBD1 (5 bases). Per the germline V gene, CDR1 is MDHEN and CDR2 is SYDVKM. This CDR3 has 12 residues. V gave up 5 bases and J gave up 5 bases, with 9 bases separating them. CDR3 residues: CASSGQVYGYTF. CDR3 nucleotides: TGTGCCAGCAGTGGACAAGTATATGGCTACACCTTC.

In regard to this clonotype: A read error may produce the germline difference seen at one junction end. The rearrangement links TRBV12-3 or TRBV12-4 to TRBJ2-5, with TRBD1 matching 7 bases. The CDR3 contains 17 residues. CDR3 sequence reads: CAISLRVGDSRQETQYF. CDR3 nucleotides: TGTGCCATCAGTTTAAGGGTCGGGGACAGCAGACAAGAGACCCAGTACTTC.

The CDR3: CASSLGIYREFYGYTF. CDR3 sequence (DNA): TGTGCCAGCAGTTTAGGGATCTACAGGGAATTCTATGGCTACACCTTC. This chain connects TRBV27 to TRBJ1-2, with D possibly being TRBD1 (6 bases). Germline V CDR1 and CDR2: MNHEY, SMNVEV (reference sequence). This CDR3 is 16 amino acids long. Trimming cost V 2 bases and J 4 bases, with 17 bases left between them.

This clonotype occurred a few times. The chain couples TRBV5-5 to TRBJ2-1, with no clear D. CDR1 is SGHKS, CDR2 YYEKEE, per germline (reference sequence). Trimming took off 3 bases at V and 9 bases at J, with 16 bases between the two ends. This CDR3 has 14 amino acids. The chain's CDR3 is CASSYLVNSGEQFF. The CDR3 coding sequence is TGTGCCAGCAGCTACCTAGTCAACTCGGGTGAGCAGTTCTTC.

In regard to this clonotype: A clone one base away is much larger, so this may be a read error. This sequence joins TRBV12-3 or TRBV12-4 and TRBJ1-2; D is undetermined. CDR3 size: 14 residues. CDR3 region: CASNLDGSSYGYTF. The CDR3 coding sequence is TGTGCCAGCAATTTAGATGGTTCCTCCTATGGCTACACCTTC.

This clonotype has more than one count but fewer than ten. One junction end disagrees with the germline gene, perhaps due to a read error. The CDR3 DNA reads as TGCGCCAGCAGCTTTAGCGGGAGCCGAGATGAGCAGTTATTC. Encoded protein: CASSFSGSRDEQLF. The chain joins TRBV5-1 to TRBJ2-1, with TRBD2 identical over 9 bases. CDR3 size: 14 residues. Germline-derived CDR1 and CDR2 are SGHRS and YFSETQ.

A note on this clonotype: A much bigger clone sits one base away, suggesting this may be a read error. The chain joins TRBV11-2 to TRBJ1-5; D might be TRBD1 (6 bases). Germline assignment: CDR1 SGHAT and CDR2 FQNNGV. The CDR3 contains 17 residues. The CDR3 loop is CASSLVGVTGSNQSQHF. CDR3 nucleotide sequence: TGTGCCAGCAGCTTAGTAGGGGTAACAGGGAGCAATCAGTCCCAGCATTTT.

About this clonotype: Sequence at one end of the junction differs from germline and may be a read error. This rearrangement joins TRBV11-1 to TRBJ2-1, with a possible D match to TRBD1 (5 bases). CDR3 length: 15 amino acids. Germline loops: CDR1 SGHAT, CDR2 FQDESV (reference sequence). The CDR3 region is CANSRRQSTINEQFF. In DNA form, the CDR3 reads TGTGCCAACAGCCGTAGACAGTCAACGATCAATGAACAGTTCTTC.